This T cell receptor beta chain is drawn from a study of blood T cell repertoires in COVID-19. The V and J ends lost 3 bases and 5 bases respectively, with 9 bases between them. CDR1 is SGHKS and CDR2 is YYEKEE in the germline V gene (reference sequence). The CDR3 runs to 13 residues. Original data processing: Amplification of reference gene primers provided the estimated nucleated cell counts. Sequencing was performed with immunoSEQ multiplex PCR; in TCRdb, only in-frame clones are kept and a portion is missing. That table supplies the V and J calls and clone size; D and trimming were determined from the DNA. The sample yields roughly 410,000 clones, approximately 88% seen once.

The chain combines TRBV5-5 with TRBJ1-5; D ambiguous. Sequenced input: peripheral blood. The receptor comes from a man between 35 and 55 years old with acute or convalescent COVID-19. The CDR3 DNA follows: TGTGCCAGCAGCTCAGACGGGGATCAGCCCCAGCATTTT. Its translation: CASSSDGDQPQHF.